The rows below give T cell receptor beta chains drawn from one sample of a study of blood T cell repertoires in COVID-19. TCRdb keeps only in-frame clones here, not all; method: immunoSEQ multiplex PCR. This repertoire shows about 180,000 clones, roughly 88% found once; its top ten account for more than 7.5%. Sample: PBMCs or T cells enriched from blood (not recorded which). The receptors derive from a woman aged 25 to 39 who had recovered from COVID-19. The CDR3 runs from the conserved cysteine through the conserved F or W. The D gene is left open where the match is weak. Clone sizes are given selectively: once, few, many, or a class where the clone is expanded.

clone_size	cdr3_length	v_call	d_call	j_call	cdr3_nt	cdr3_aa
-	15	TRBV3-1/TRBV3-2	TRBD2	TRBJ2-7	TGTGCCAGCAGCCAAGATCTGGCGGGAGTGTCCGAGCAGTACTTC	CASSQDLAGVSEQYF
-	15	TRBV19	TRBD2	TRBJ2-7	TGTGCCAGTAGTATCAGACTAGCGGGCTACGACGAGCAGTACTTC	CASSIRLAGYDEQYF
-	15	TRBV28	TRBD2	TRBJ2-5	TGTGCCAGCAGTTCTACTAGCGTTCGGTGGGAGACCCAGTACTTC	CASSSTSVRWETQYF
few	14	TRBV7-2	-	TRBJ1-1	TGTGCCAGCAGCGACCCAGGGCTTGTAACTGAAGCTTTCTTT	CASSDPGLVTEAFF
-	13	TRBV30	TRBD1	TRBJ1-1	TGTGCCTGGAACCAGGGGGCGAACACTGAAGCTTTCTTT	CAWNQGANTEAFF
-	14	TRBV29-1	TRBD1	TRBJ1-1	TGCAGCGTTGAGGTAGGGGGCGCGAACACTGAAGCTTTCTTT	CSVEVGGANTEAFF
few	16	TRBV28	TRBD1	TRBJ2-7	TGTGCCAGCAGTTTATCTCCGGGACAGGGGGCGCGTGAGCAGTACTTC	CASSLSPGQGAREQYF
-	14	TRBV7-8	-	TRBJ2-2	TGTGCCAGCAGCTTAGTCCGCGGAACCGGGGAGCTGTTTTTT	CASSLVRGTGELFF
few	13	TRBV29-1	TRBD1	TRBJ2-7	TGCAGCGTTGAAGATTACAGGGGGTACGAGCAGTACTTC	CSVEDYRGYEQYF
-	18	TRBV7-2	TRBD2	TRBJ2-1	TGTGCCAGCAGCTTAGGCCCGGCTAGCGGGAGAAGGGACAATGAGCAGTTCTTC	CASSLGPASGRRDNEQFF
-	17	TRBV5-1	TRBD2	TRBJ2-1	TGCGCCAGCAGCTTGGTAGGTGGCCTAGCGGACGTCAATGAGCAGTTCTTC	CASSLVGGLADVNEQFF
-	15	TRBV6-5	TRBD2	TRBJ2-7	TGTGCCAGCAGCCTCGTTGGCGGGAGGGCCAGCGAGCAGTACTTC	CASSLVGGRASEQYF
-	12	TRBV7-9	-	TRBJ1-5	TGTGCCAGCAGCCCAACTGATCAGCCCCAGCATTTT	CASSPTDQPQHF
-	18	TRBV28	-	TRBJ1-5	TGTGCCAGCAGCCTAGGAGGATGGGTAACATATAGCAATCAGCCCCAGCATTTT	CASSLGGWVTYSNQPQHF
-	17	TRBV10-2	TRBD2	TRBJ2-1	TGCGCCAGCAGTGGGAGGGGATGGACTAGCGGGAGAAATGAGCAGTTCTTC	CASSGRGWTSGRNEQFF
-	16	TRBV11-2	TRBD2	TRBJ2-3	TGTGCCAGCAGCTTAGATGGGACTAGCGGGTCCAGGGCGCAGTATTTT	CASSLDGTSGSRAQYF
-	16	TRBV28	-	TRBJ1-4	TGTGCCAGCACCCCCGTCCGGGGAGCAACTAATGAAAAACTGTTTTTT	CASTPVRGATNEKLFF
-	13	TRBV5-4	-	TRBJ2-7	TGTGCCAGCAGCCCGACAGGTAGCTACGAGCAGTACTTC	CASSPTGSYEQYF